Following are 27 T cell receptor beta chains from one sample sequenced in a study of beta chain features in type 1 diabetes. Study conclusions and caveats: Type 1 diabetes patients showed a moderate but significant shortening of TCRB CDR3s in all four CD4+ subsets.

Expressed TCRB transcripts were sequenced because the isolated RNA had all been reverse transcribed beforehand. TCRdb's table, derived via immunoSEQ multiplex PCR, lists solely in-frame clones and lacks some. Of 53,000 or so clones in the sample, 63% were seen once. Their specific antigens are unknown. The sequenced material came from stem cell memory CD4+ T cells from blood. Receptors were obtained from a woman under 40 with type 1 diabetes.

This clone turned up a few times. One end of the junction is discordant with germline, which a read error may explain. This chain joins TRBV6-6 and TRBJ2-7; 7 nucleotides agree with TRBD1. This CDR3 comprises 12 residues. Germline V gene sequence: CDR1 MNHNY, CDR2 SVGAGI (reference sequence). The chain's CDR3 is CASSYSVTGINF. CDR3 bases: TGTGCCAGCAGTTACTCCGTGACAGGGATTAACTTC.

In this sample, this clone turned up a few times. The V and J genes are TRBV28 and TRBJ2-3, with D unresolved. This CDR3 spans 12 amino acids. Deletions cut 1 base from V and 5 bases from J, with 4 bases between. CDR1 is MDHEN and CDR2 is SYDVKM in the germline V gene. The CDR3 spells CASSLFGDTQYF. DNA for the CDR3: TGTGCCAGCAGTTTATTCGGAGATACGCAGTATTTT. The full variable domain, in which reference TRBV28 and TRBJ2-3 provide the parts outside the CDR3, is DVKVTQSSRYLVKRTGEKVFLECVQDMDHENMFWYRQDPGLGLRLIYFSYDVKMKEKGDIPEGYSVSREKKERFSLILESASTNQTSMYLCASSLFGDTQYFGPGTRLTVL.

This clone came up a few times. The J gene is TRBJ2-7, the V gene TRBV7-9, with 8 bases lining up with TRBD1. Germline CDR1 reads SEHNR; CDR2 reads FQNEAQ (reference sequence). V was clipped by 4 bases and J by 6 bases; unmatched bases: 8. The CDR3 contains 14 residues. CDR3 protein: CASSSWDRFLEQYF. DNA for the CDR3: TGTGCCAGCAGCTCCTGGGACAGGTTCCTCGAGCAGTACTTC. Looking up the rest from reference TRBV7-9 and TRBJ2-7 gives the full variable domain: DTGVSQNPRHKITKRGQNVTFRCDPISEHNRLYWYRQTLGQGPEFLTYFQNEAQLEKSRLLSDRFSAERPKGSFSTLEIQRTEQGDSAMYLCASSSWDRFLEQYFGPGTRLTVT.

J is TRBJ2-1 and V is TRBV14, with 9 bases lining up with TRBD1. J gave up 7 bases and V 0 bases, and 7 bases lay outside the gene matches. CDR1 and CDR2 from the germline V gene are SGHDN and FVKESK. There are 16 residues in the CDR3. The CDR3 nucleotides are TGTGCCAGCAGCCAAGACCTCGGACAGGGGAGGAATGAGCAGTTCTTC. This translates into CASSQDLGQGRNEQFF.

This clone turned up a few times. V and J are TRBV5-4 and TRBJ2-7; 16 bases are a match to TRBD2. Germline CDR1 SGHNT, CDR2 YYREEE (reference sequence). Trimming cost V 3 bases and J 3 bases; bases outside gene matches: 6. The CDR3 is made up of 17 amino acids. In nucleotides, the CDR3 is TGTGCCAGCAGCTGGGGACTAGCGGGAGGGCCAGTCTACGAGCAGTACTTC. Residues: CASSWGLAGGPVYEQYF.

The genes are TRBV27 and TRBJ1-5, with 8 bases aligning to TRBD1. The V gene's germline CDR1 is MNHEY and CDR2 SMNVEV (reference sequence). This CDR3 is 14 amino acids long. V lost 6 bases, J lost 5 bases, and 6 bases stayed unmatched. The CDR3 region has the DNA TGTGCCAGCAGCCAGAACAGGGGGGATCAGCCCCAGCATTTT. Its translation is CASSQNRGDQPQHF.

The chain uses TRBV11-1 and TRBJ2-5, with TRBD2 as a possible D gene (5 bases). CDR1 is SGHAT and CDR2 is FQDESV in the germline V gene (reference sequence). V shed 4 bases and J shed 5 bases, with 14 bases lying between them. The CDR3 consists of 14 residues. CDR3 in amino acids: CASSSRGGRETQYF. The CDR3 DNA follows: TGTGCCAGCAGCTCCCGTGGCGGGCGGGAGACCCAGTACTTC.

This clone was detected only once. The V gene is TRBV29-1, the J gene TRBJ1-5, with unresolved D. The V end lost 5 bases, the J end lost 0 bases, and 5 bases lay between the germline ends. The germline V gene has CDR1 SQVTM and CDR2 ANQGSEA. The CDR3 runs to 12 residues. The CDR3 coding sequence is TGCAGCGTTCAGGATAGCAATCAGCCCCAGCATTTT. Protein: CSVQDSNQPQHF.

The V call is TRBV18, the J call TRBJ1-1; 11 bases map to TRBD1. Looked up from germline, CDR1 is KGHSH and CDR2 is LQKENI. Trimming removed 3 bases from V and 1 base from J; junction bases left unmatched: 4. This CDR3 is built from 16 residues. The CDR3 loop reads CASSPRTGGENTEAFF. DNA of the CDR3: TGTGCCAGCTCACCTAGGACAGGGGGCGAGAACACTGAAGCTTTCTTT.

This chain uses TRBV7-2 with TRBJ2-3; 7 bases fit TRBD2. V lost 4 bases and J lost 2; bases outside the gene matches: 6. CDR1 is SGHTA and CDR2 is FQGNSA in the germline V gene. This CDR3 is built from 15 residues. CDR3 residues: CASSYWGLNTDTQYF. CDR3 in DNA: TGTGCCAGCAGCTACTGGGGACTAAACACAGATACGCAGTATTTT.

The genes are TRBV6-5 and TRBJ2-4; no reliable D call. The length of the CDR3 is 14 residues. Per the germline V gene, CDR1 is MNHEY and CDR2 is SVGAGI. V gave up 5 bases and J gave up 6 bases, with 14 bases separating them. The CDR3 spells CASSVRELGNIQYF. The DNA of the CDR3 is TGTGCCAGCAGTGTTAGAGAACTTGGAAACATTCAGTACTTC.

The gene calls are TRBV27 and TRBJ2-7, with 11 bases matching TRBD2. Looked up from germline, CDR1 is MNHEY and CDR2 is SMNVEV (reference sequence). CDR3 length equals 16 residues. V shed 2 bases, J shed 2 bases, and the junction held 5 bases outside the gene matches. The CDR3 nucleotides read TGTGCCAGCAGTTTACAACCGGGACTAGCGGCCTACGAGCAGTACTTC. Amino acid sequence: CASSLQPGLAAYEQYF.

The chain has TRBV28 and TRBJ2-5; 10 nucleotides align to TRBD2. The V gene end was trimmed by 5 bases and the J gene end by 5 bases; junction bases not matched to a gene: 14. Germline CDR1 is MDHEN and CDR2 is SYDVKM. This CDR3 has 17 amino acids. For the CDR3, the DNA is TGTGCCAGCAGTCCCATAGGGCTAGCGGGAGTAAGGGAGACCCAGTACTTC. Translating it yields CASSPIGLAGVRETQYF.

This chain uses TRBV19 with TRBJ2-7, with a tentative D call TRBD1 (6 bases). This CDR3 spans 16 amino acids. Trimming pared 5 bases from V and 5 bases from J, leaving 22 bases between. CDR1 and CDR2 from the germline V gene are LNHDA and SQIVND (reference sequence). The DNA of the CDR3 is TGTGCCAGTAGTTTCCGTGAGGCAGGGGAAATCGACGAGCAGTACTTC. Translating gives CASSFREAGEIDEQYF.

The chain uses TRBV4-1 and TRBJ2-7; D remains unclear. The CDR3 contains 14 residues. The germline V gene has CDR1 MGHRA and CDR2 YSYEKL. V lost 4 bases to trimming and J lost 2 bases, with 12 bases between them. CDR3 in amino acids: CASSRAAETYEQYF. CDR3 sequence (DNA): TGCGCCAGCAGCCGGGCAGCTGAAACCTACGAGCAGTACTTC.

V and J are TRBV29-1 and TRBJ2-1; D might be TRBD1 (6 bases). Per germline, CDR1 SQVTM and CDR2 ANQGSEA. Trimming removed 6 bases from V and 3 bases from J, with 15 bases in between. This CDR3 has 14 amino acids. In DNA, the CDR3 is TGCAGCGTCGTCCGGGACACTAACTACAATGAGCAGTTCTTC. Protein product: CSVVRDTNYNEQFF.

The chain is built from TRBV5-4 and TRBJ2-3; 8 nucleotides line up with TRBD2. The CDR3 sequence is 16 residues long. Germline CDR1 reads SGHNT; CDR2 reads YYREEE (reference sequence). V was clipped by 5 bases and J by 0 bases; unmatched bases: 8. The CDR3 sequence: CASSSKRERSTDTQYF. The CDR3 region has the DNA TGTGCCAGCAGTTCGAAGCGGGAGAGGAGCACAGATACGCAGTATTTT. Full variable domain (outside the CDR3, taken from reference TRBV5-4 and TRBJ2-3): ETGVTQSPTHLIKTRGQQVTLRCSSQSGHNTVSWYQQALGQGPQFIFQYYREEENGRGNFPPRFSGLQFPNYSSELNVNALELDDSALYLCASSSKRERSTDTQYFGPGTRLTVL.

This chain joins TRBV10-3 and TRBJ2-3; 9 bases are a match to TRBD1. V dropped 1 base and J dropped 4; count of bases not matched to a gene: 6. This CDR3 spans 16 amino acids. CDR1 is ENHRY and CDR2 is SYGVKD in the germline V gene. The CDR3 nucleotides are TGTGCCATCAGTGAGTTGGACAGGGGAAGCCCAGATACGCAGTATTTT. It translates to CAISELDRGSPDTQYF.

This chain uses TRBV2 with TRBJ2-5; TRBD2 might be the D (6 bases). V dropped 6 bases and J dropped 5 bases, with 16 bases sitting between them. The CDR3 has 14 amino acids. Germline-derived CDR1 and CDR2 are SNHLY and FYNNEI. The CDR3 DNA is TGTGCCAGCAGATTATCCGGGAGTGGCGAGACCCAGTACTTC. Protein sequence: CASRLSGSGETQYF.

This chain uses TRBV27 with TRBJ2-1; 14 bases are a match to TRBD2. Unmatched junction bases numbered 9, after V lost 8 bases and J lost 9 bases. The CDR3 is 15 amino acids. Germline V gene lookup returns CDR1 MNHEY and CDR2 SMNVEV (reference sequence). This CDR3 reads CASHSGLAGGIEQFF. CDR3 sequence (DNA): TGTGCCAGCCACTCCGGACTAGCGGGAGGTATTGAGCAGTTCTTC.

The table lists this clone with a few counts. J is TRBJ2-2 and V is TRBV7-2, with D possibly TRBD1 on 7 matching bases. V gave up 3 bases and J gave up 5 bases, with 16 bases separating them. CDR1 is SGHTA and CDR2 is FQGNSA in the germline V gene. This CDR3 has 16 residues. The CDR3 loop reads CASSLGGTVLTGELFF. Written as DNA, the CDR3 is TGTGCCAGCAGCTTGGGCGGGACAGTGCTAACCGGGGAGCTGTTTTTT.

The V gene is TRBV28, the J gene TRBJ2-7, with 8 bases identical to TRBD1. V gave up 6 bases and J gave up 1 base; unmatched junction bases: 5. The CDR3 spans 14 residues. Germline values: CDR1 MDHEN, CDR2 SYDVKM. Here the CDR3 DNA reads TGTGCCAGCAGCCGCCGGGACAGGTCCTACGAGCAGTACTTC. Protein product: CASSRRDRSYEQYF.

This chain joins TRBV4-2 and TRBJ2-5; the D gene is possibly TRBD2 (5 bases). Germline CDR1 LGHNA, CDR2 YNFKEQ. The CDR3 sequence is 14 residues long. Between the trimmed V and J ends, which lost 1 base and 3 bases, there was a span of 9 bases. The CDR3 sequence is CASSQGTGKETQYF. The CDR3 coding sequence is TGTGCCAGCAGCCAAGGGACTGGTAAAGAGACCCAGTACTTC.

This clone showed up just once. The genes are TRBV30 and TRBJ1-1, with 9 nucleotides matching TRBD1. Germline assignment: CDR1 GTSNPN and CDR2 SVGIG (reference sequence). The J segment lost 6 bases and the V segment lost 3 bases, leaving 5 bases of the junction unmatched. The CDR3 spans 13 residues. Here the CDR3 reads CAWSATGGSEAFF. CDR3 sequence (DNA): TGTGCCTGGAGCGCCACAGGGGGCTCTGAAGCTTTCTTT.

This sequence joins TRBV19 and TRBJ1-1; D is ambiguous. V was shortened by 7 bases and J by 5 bases, with 14 bases between the two germline ends. The CDR3 covers 13 residues. In germline, CDR1 is LNHDA, CDR2 SQIVND (reference sequence). DNA of the CDR3: TGTGCCAGTACCCAAAGGGAGGAAACTGAAGCTTTCTTT. Translating gives CASTQREETEAFF.

This sequence joins TRBV5-1 and TRBJ2-7, with 11 bases aligning to TRBD2. The CDR3 extends over 14 amino acids. With V trimmed by 1 base and J by 6 bases, 3 bases remained unmatched. The germline CDR1 and CDR2 sequences are SGHRS and YFSETQ. The CDR3 is CASSLTLAGVEQYF. The CDR3 region has the DNA TGCGCCAGCAGCTTGACACTAGCGGGAGTCGAGCAGTACTTC.

The CDR3 loop reads CASSDETQSGAGANVLTF. The CDR3 DNA follows: TGTGCCAGCAGTGACGAGACCCAATCAGGGGCTGGGGCCAACGTCCTGACTTTC. The gene calls are TRBV6-4 and TRBJ2-6, with TRBD1 as a possible D gene (6 bases). The CDR3 covers 18 residues. Trimming took 2 bases from V and 2 from J, leaving 16 bases between them. Germline CDR1 MRHNA, CDR2 SNTAGT.